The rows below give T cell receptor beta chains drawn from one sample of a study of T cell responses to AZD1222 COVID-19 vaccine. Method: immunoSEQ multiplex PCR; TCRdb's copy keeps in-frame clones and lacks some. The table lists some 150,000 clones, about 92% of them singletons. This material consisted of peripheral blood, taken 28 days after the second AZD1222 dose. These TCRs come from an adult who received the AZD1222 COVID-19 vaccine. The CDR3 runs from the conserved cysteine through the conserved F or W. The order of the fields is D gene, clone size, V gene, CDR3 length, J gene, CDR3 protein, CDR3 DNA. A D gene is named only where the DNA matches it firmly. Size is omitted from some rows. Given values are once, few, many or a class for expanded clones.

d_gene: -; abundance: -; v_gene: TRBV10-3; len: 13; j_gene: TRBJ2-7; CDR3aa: CAISLGSSYEQYF; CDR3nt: TGTGCCATTTCGTTAGGCAGCTCCTACGAGCAGTACTTC
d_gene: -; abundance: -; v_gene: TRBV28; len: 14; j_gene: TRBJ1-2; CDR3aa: CASSAIWDDHGYTF; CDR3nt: TGTGCCAGCAGTGCTATCTGGGACGATCATGGCTACACCTTC
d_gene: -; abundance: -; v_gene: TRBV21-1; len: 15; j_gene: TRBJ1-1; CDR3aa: CASSKARDSNTEAFF; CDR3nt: TGTGCCAGCAGCAAAGCCCGGGACAGCAACACTGAAGCTTTCTTT
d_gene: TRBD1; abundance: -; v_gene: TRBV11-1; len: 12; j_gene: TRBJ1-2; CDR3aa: CASDGQGPGYTF; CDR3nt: TGTGCCAGCGATGGACAGGGGCCTGGCTACACCTTC
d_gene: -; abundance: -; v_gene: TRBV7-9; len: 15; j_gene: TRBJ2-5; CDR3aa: CASSLAHRAGETQYF; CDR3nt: TGTGCCAGCAGCTTAGCCCACAGGGCGGGGGAGACCCAGTACTTC
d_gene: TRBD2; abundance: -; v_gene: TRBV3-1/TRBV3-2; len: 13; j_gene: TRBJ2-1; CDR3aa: CASSQAASGEQFF; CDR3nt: TGTGCCAGCAGCCAAGCGGCTAGCGGGGAGCAGTTCTTC
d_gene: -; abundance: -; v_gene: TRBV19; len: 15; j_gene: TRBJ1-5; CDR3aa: CASSIEAGRGQPQHF; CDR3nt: TGTGCCAGTAGTATAGAGGCAGGGAGGGGTCAGCCCCAGCATTTT
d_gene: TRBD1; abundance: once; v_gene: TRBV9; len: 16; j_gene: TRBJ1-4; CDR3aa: CASSPGQGNQVEKLFF; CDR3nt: TGTGCCAGCAGCCCGGGACAGGGGAATCAGGTTGAAAAACTGTTTTTT
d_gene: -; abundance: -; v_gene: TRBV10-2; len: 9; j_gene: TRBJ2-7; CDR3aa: CAPRNEQYF; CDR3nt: TGCGCCCCCCGCAACGAGCAGTACTTC
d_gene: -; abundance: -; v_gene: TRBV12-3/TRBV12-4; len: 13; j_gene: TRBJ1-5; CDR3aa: CASSSGIVQPQHF; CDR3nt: TGTGCCAGCAGTTCCGGGATTGTCCAGCCCCAGCATTTT
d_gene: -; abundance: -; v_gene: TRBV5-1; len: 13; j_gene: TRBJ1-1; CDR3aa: CASSLGVGPEAFF; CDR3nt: TGCGCCAGCAGCTTGGGGGTGGGACCTGAAGCTTTCTTT
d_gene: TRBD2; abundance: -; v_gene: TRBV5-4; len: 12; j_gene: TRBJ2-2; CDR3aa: CASSGGAGELFF; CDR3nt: TGTGCCAGCAGCGGGGGGGCCGGGGAGCTGTTTTTT
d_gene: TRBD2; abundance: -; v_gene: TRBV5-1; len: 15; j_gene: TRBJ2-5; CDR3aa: CASRAGTSGRETQYF; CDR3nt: TGCGCCAGCAGAGCGGGGACTAGCGGGAGAGAGACCCAGTACTTC
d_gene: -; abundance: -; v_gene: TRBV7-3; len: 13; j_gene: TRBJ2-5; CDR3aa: CASSLTQGETQYF; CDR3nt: TGTGCCAGCAGCTTAACGCAGGGAGAGACCCAGTACTTC
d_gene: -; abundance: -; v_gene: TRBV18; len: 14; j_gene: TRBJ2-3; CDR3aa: CASSPPSSTDTQYF; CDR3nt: TGTGCCAGCTCACCACCCTCAAGCACAGATACGCAGTATTTT
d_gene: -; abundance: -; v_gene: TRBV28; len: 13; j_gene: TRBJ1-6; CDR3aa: CASIQGVGSPLHF; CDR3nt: TGTGCCAGCATCCAGGGAGTAGGTTCACCCCTCCACTTT
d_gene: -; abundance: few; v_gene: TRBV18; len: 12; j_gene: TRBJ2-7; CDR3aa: CAASPRGGEQYF; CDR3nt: TGTGCCGCATCACCCAGGGGTGGGGAGCAGTACTTC
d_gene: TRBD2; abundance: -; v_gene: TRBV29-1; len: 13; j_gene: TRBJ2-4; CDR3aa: CSAVLAGENIQYF; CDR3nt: TGCAGCGCCGTCCTAGCGGGAGAAAACATTCAGTACTTC
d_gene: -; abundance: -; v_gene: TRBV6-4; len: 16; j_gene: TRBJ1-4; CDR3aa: CASSASQDGSPEKLFF; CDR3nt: TGTGCCAGCAGTGCGTCGCAGGACGGGAGTCCGGAAAAACTGTTTTTT
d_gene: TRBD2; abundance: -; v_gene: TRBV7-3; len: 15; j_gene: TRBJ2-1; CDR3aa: CASSSHAGGYNEQFF; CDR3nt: TGTGCCAGCAGCAGTCACGCGGGGGGCTACAATGAGCAGTTCTTC
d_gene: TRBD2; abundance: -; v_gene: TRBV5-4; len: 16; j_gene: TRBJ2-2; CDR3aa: CASSLWSGSNTGELFF; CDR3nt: TGTGCCAGCAGCTTGTGGAGCGGGAGTAACACCGGGGAGCTGTTTTTT
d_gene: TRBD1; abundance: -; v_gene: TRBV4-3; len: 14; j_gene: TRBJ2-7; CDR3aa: CASSRDRESYEQYF; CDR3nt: TGCGCCAGCAGCCGGGACAGGGAGTCCTACGAGCAGTACTTC
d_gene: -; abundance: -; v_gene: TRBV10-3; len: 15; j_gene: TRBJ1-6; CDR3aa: CAISQGSWDNSPLHF; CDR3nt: TGTGCCATCAGTCAGGGTTCGTGGGATAATTCACCCCTCCACTTT
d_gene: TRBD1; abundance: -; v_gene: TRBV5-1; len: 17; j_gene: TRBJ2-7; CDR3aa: CASSLNPNQGQGHEQYF; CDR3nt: TGCGCCAGCAGCTTAAATCCTAACCAGGGACAGGGTCACGAGCAGTACTTC
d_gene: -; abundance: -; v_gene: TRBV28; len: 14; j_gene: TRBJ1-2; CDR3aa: CASSPSGGGYGYTF; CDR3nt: TGTGCCAGCAGCCCGTCGGGGGGCGGCTATGGCTACACCTTC
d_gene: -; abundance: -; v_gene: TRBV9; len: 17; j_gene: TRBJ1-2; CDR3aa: CASSTEARPWTSYGYTF; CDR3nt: TGTGCCAGCAGCACCGAAGCAAGACCGTGGACATCCTATGGCTACACCTTC
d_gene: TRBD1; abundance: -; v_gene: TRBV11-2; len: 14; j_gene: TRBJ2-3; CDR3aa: CASSLNRGRFKQYF; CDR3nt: TGTGCCAGCAGCTTAAACAGGGGGCGATTTAAACAGTATTTT
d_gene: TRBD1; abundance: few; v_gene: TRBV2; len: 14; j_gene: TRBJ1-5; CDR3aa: CASSAGTGNQPQHF; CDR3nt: TGTGCCAGCAGCGCCGGGACAGGGAATCAGCCCCAGCATTTT
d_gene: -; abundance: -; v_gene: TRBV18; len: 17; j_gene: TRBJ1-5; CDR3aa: CASSPTGGHNSNQPQHF; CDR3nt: TGTGCCAGCTCACCGACTGGAGGACACAATAGCAATCAGCCCCAGCATTTT
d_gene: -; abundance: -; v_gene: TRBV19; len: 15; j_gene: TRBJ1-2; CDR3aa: CASSMTETYLLGYTF; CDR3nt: TGTGCCAGTAGTATGACCGAGACCTACTTACTCGGCTACACCTTC
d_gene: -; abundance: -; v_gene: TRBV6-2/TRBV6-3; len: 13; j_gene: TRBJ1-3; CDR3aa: CASSATVGNTIYF; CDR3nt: TGTGCCAGCAGTGCGACAGTGGGAAACACCATATATTTT
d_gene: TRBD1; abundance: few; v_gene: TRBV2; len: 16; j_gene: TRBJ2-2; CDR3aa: CASSGVRGRIPGELFF; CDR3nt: TGTGCCAGCAGTGGAGTCAGGGGGCGCATTCCCGGGGAGCTGTTTTTT
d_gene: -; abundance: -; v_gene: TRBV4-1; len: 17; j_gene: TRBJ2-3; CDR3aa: CASSQLSRGGSTDTQYF; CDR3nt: TGCGCCAGCAGCCAATTATCTCGCGGAGGAAGCACAGATACGCAGTATTTT
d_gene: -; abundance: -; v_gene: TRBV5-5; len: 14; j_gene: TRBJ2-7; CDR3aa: CASSQGDNSYEQYF; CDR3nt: TGTGCCAGCAGCCAAGGGGACAACTCCTACGAGCAGTACTTC
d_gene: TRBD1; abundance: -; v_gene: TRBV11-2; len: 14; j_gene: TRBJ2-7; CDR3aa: CASSTGQGFYEQYF; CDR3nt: TGTGCCAGCAGCACCGGACAGGGGTTCTACGAGCAGTACTTC